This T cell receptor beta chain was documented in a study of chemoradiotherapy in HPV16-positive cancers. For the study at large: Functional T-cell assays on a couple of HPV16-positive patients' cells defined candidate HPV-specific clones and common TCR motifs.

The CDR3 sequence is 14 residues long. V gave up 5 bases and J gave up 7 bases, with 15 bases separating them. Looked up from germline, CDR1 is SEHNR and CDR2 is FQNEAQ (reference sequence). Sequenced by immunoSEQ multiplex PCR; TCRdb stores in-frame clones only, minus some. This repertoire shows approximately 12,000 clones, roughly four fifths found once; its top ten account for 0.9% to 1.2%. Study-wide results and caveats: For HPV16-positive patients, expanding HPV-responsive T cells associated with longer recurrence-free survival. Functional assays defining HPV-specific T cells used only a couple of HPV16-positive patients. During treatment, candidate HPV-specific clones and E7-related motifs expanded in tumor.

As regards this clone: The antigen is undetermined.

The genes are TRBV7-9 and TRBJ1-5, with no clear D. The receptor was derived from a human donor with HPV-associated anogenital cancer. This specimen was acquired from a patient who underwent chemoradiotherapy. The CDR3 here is CASSHQHSSQPQHF. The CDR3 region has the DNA TGTGCCAGCAGCCACCAACATAGTTCCCAGCCCCAGCATTTT.